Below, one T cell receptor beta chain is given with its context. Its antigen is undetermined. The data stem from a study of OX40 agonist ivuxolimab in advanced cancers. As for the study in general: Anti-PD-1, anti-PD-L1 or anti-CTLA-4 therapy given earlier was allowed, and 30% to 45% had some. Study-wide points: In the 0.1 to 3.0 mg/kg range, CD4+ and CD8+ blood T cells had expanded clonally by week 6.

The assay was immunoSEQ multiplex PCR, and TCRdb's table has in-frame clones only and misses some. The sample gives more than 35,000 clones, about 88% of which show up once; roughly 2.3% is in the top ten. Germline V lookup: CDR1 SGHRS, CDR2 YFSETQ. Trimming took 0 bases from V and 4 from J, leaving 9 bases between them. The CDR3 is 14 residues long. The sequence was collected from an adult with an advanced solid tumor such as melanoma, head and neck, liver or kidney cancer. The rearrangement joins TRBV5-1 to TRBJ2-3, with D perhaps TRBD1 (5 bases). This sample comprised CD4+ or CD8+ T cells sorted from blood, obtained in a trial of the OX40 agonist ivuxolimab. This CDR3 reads CASSLGGQADTQYF. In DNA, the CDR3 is TGCGCCAGCAGCTTGGGGGGCCAGGCAGATACGCAGTATTTT.